Listed below are T cell receptor beta chains from one sample, sequenced in a study of T cell responses to AZD1222 COVID-19 vaccine. Sequenced by immunoSEQ multiplex PCR; TCRdb stores in-frame clones only, minus some. The sample records 120,000 or so clones, about 89% being singletons. Sequenced here: peripheral blood, sampled on day 0 of AZD1222 vaccination. These receptors were collected from an adult in good health. The conserved cysteine and the conserved F or W are not part of the CDR3 here. Fields, in order: CDR3 length, V gene, clone size, CDR3 protein. The size field is filled for only some rows; it gives once, few, many or a size class.

>12|TRBV7-8|-
ASSPDVLNQPQH
>14|TRBV19|-
ASSIVQGASNQPQH
>13|TRBV5-1|medium-sized
ASSLGIGQHYEQY
>13|TRBV15|-
ATSEKGGAPTEAF
>15|TRBV9|once
ASSLLSGRGSYNEQF
>11|TRBV9|-
ASSLENNSPLH
>11|TRBV27|-
ARGGASGNTIY
>21|TRBV1|-
TSSQETGRWNGTEGSSTDTQY
>13|TRBV19|-
ASSIVGTKHYEQY
>13|TRBV4-1|-
ASSQDSQGYNEQF
>9|TRBV28|-
ASSFPTEQY
>13|TRBV6-5|-
ASSYGTGGDYGYT
>11|TRBV2|-
ASRKDSNQPQH
>13|TRBV27|-
ASSETGGDSYEQY
>12|TRBV4-1|-
ASSQGRVGTEAF
>13|TRBV29-1|-
SVEEWQAGGTEAF
>10|TRBV12-3/TRBV12-4|-
ASSLGQGEQY
>15|TRBV30|-
AWSLLLPGQATGGYT
>12|TRBV12-5|-
ASGLNPGDNEQF
>12|TRBV5-1|-
ASSLAPGETEAF
>15|TRBV5-6|-
ASSLVIADRPDYGYT
>13|TRBV13|-
ASSPSVGTNEKLF
>13|TRBV10-3|-
AISEGTLRSYEQY
>13|TRBV2|-
ASSEFDRLLYGYT
>11|TRBV9|-
ASSVAGGDEQY
>11|TRBV19|-
ASTMTGAETQY
>13|TRBV19|-
ASSIYSWRDYEQY
>16|TRBV7-9|-
ASRRRDRRRANTGELF
>15|TRBV7-9|-
ASSPGGGATSNQPQH
>9|TRBV9|-
ASRATGELF
>13|TRBV28|-
ASSPYDKVNQPQH
>12|TRBV29-1|few
SVENGSDGYEQY
>13|TRBV19|-
ASSIGGISGNTIY